This is a list of T cell receptor beta chains from one sample in a study of PD-1 blockade in classical Hodgkin lymphoma. Method: immunoSEQ multiplex PCR; TCRdb's copy keeps in-frame clones and lacks some. The sample contains 38,000 or so clones, 69% of which appear only once. The starting material was peripheral blood mononuclear cells (PBMCs), obtained before the second cycle of nivolumab. The receptors were gathered from a human donor with classical Hodgkin lymphoma. Both conserved end residues are part of each CDR3. D genes are given only for firm matches. For some rows the clone size is stated as once, few or many, or as a class when expanded; others skip it.

J | D | size | V | CDR3 | DNA
TRBJ2-7 | TRBD2 | - | TRBV2 | CASSPGLGVSGRSYEQYF | TGTGCCAGCAGCCCCGGGTTAGGGGTTAGCGGGAGGAGCTACGAGCAGTACTTC
TRBJ2-3 | TRBD2 | - | TRBV13 | CATSTGLAGDTQYF | TGTGCCACCTCCACCGGACTAGCGGGCGATACGCAGTATTTT
TRBJ1-1 | - | few | TRBV6-5 | CASSYQGRKTEAFF | TGTGCCAGCAGTTACCAGGGTAGGAAAACTGAAGCTTTCTTT
TRBJ2-7 | TRBD1 | medium-sized | TRBV7-2 | CASSLSRGQYEQYF | TGTGCCAGCAGCTTAAGCCGGGGACAGTACGAGCAGTACTTC
TRBJ1-5 | TRBD1 | - | TRBV28 | CASIAGTANQPQHF | TGTGCCAGCATTGCCGGGACAGCGAATCAGCCCCAGCATTTT
TRBJ1-5 | - | - | TRBV5-5 | CASSLNDRRGNQPQHF | TGTGCCAGCAGCCTAAATGACAGGCGAGGCAATCAGCCCCAGCATTTT
TRBJ2-1 | - | - | TRBV10-3 | CAISEGSKYSYNEQFF | TGTGCCATCAGTGAGGGGTCTAAATACTCCTACAATGAGCAGTTCTTC
TRBJ2-1 | - | - | TRBV5-1 | CASVPFEGVGYEQFF | TGCGCCAGCGTCCCTTTTGAAGGTGTGGGTTACGAGCAGTTCTTC
TRBJ1-1 | - | - | TRBV18 | CASSLIMNTEAFF | TGTGCCAGCTCACTGATTATGAACACTGAAGCTTTCTTT
TRBJ1-1 | TRBD1 | - | TRBV6-9 | CASSTPGTGEAFF | TGTGCCAGCAGCACCCCCGGGACAGGGGAAGCTTTCTTT
TRBJ1-5 | TRBD1 | - | TRBV7-2 | CASSRRGGTGGYQPQHF | TGTGCCAGCAGCCGACGGGGAGGGACAGGGGGTTATCAGCCCCAGCATTTT
TRBJ2-1 | - | - | TRBV6-1 | CASSIGQLSYNEQFF | TGTGCCAGCAGTATCGGACAACTCTCCTACAATGAGCAGTTCTTC
TRBJ1-6 | - | - | TRBV30 | CAWGNYNSPLHF | TGTGCCTGGGGGAATTATAATTCACCCCTCCACTTT
TRBJ1-3 | - | - | TRBV5-4 | CASSLDSATGNTIYF | TGTGCCAGCAGCTTGGACAGCGCAACTGGAAACACCATATATTTT
TRBJ2-1 | TRBD1 | - | TRBV4-2 | CASSQISGTEKRGEQFF | TGTGCCAGCAGCCAGATATCCGGGACAGAGAAACGAGGTGAGCAGTTCTTC
TRBJ2-1 | - | - | TRBV4-3 | CASSQVLASYNEQFF | TGCGCCAGCAGCCAAGTATTAGCGAGTTACAATGAGCAGTTCTTC
TRBJ1-6 | - | - | TRBV28 | CASSPLGVGAYNSPLHF | TGTGCCAGCAGTCCCCTAGGGGTTGGCGCCTATAATTCACCCCTCCACTTT
TRBJ1-1 | - | few | TRBV30 | CAWSGYDFSEAFF | TGTGCCTGGAGTGGTTACGACTTTAGTGAAGCTTTCTTT
TRBJ2-7 | - | - | TRBV4-2 | CASSQREGNTYEQYF | TGTGCCAGCAGCCAACGGGAAGGGAATACCTACGAGCAGTACTTC
TRBJ2-1 | - | - | TRBV7-2 | CASSPRANEQFF | TGTGCCAGCAGCCCCAGGGCAAATGAGCAGTTCTTC
TRBJ1-3 | - | - | TRBV7-2 | CASSLDPGAAGNTIYF | TGTGCCAGCAGCTTAGACCCGGGTGCGGCTGGAAACACCATATATTTT
TRBJ1-4 | TRBD1 | - | TRBV5-1 | CASSKQGVFEKLFF | TGCGCCAGCAGCAAACAGGGGGTCTTTGAAAAACTGTTTTTT
TRBJ1-3 | - | - | TRBV5-4 | CASSAGTQNSGNTIYF | TGTGCCAGCAGCGCCGGGACACAGAACTCTGGAAACACCATATATTTT
TRBJ2-5 | - | - | TRBV5-1 | CASSLGMGGQETQYF | TGCGCCAGCAGCTTAGGGATGGGGGGACAAGAGACCCAGTACTTC
TRBJ2-5 | - | - | TRBV11-3 | CASTPSAGAETQYF | TGTGCCAGCACCCCCTCGGCGGGGGCGGAGACCCAGTACTTC
TRBJ2-1 | TRBD2 | few | TRBV7-9 | CASRLLAGQDNEQFF | TGTGCCAGCAGACTTTTAGCGGGACAAGACAATGAGCAGTTCTTC
TRBJ1-6 | TRBD1 | - | TRBV19 | CASTQGASYNSPLHF | TGTGCCAGTACACAGGGGGCAAGTTATAATTCACCCCTCCACTTT
TRBJ1-2 | TRBD1 | - | TRBV10-3 | CANSGTGGAGGYTF | TGTGCCAACTCCGGGACAGGGGGCGCCGGTGGCTACACCTTC
TRBJ2-7 | - | few | TRBV7-8 | CASGPDTYSYEQYF | TGTGCCAGCGGGCCGGACACCTACTCCTACGAGCAGTACTTC